These T cell receptor beta chains were read from a single sample in a study of spatial heterogeneity in lung cancer. TCRdb reprocessed the 5' RACE reads with MiXCR, giving one entry per CDR3 protein. This table holds some 5,100 distinct CDR3 sequences, roughly 7.4% found once. The material sequenced was lung tumor tissue, taken at surgery. These receptor sequences come from a male donor with early-stage non-small cell lung cancer. Each CDR3 is given with its conserved first and last residue. The order of the fields is clone size, V gene, J gene, D gene, CDR3 DNA, CDR3 protein. D genes are given only for firm matches. Clone size is given as once, few, many, or a class for an expanded clone.

clone_size: many
v_call: TRBV20-1
j_call: TRBJ2-3
d_call: .
cdr3_nt: TGCAGTGCGACCAGGACTGGTGTAACAGATACGCAGTATTTT
cdr3_aa: CSATRTGVTDTQYF

clone_size: few
v_call: TRBV11-2
j_call: TRBJ1-1
d_call: .
cdr3_nt: TGTGCCAGCAGCCGAGGGGCATTGACTTACACTGAAGCTTTCTTT
cdr3_aa: CASSRGALTYTEAFF

clone_size: few
v_call: TRBV12-3/TRBV12-4
j_call: TRBJ1-1
d_call: .
cdr3_nt: TGTGCCAGCAGTTTAGGAGGGGGAGGTACTGAAGCTTTCTTT
cdr3_aa: CASSLGGGGTEAFF

clone_size: many
v_call: TRBV7-2
j_call: TRBJ2-7
d_call: .
cdr3_nt: TGTGCCAGCAGCGAAGAGGCATGGTACGAGCAGTACTTC
cdr3_aa: CASSEEAWYEQYF

clone_size: medium-sized
v_call: TRBV5-1
j_call: TRBJ2-5
d_call: TRBD2
cdr3_nt: TGCGCCAGCAGGGCTAGCGGCACCCAGTACTTC
cdr3_aa: CASRASGTQYF

clone_size: medium-sized
v_call: TRBV5-1
j_call: TRBJ2-4
d_call: .
cdr3_nt: TGCGCCAGCAGCTTGGCCGTGGAAAACATTCAGTACTTC
cdr3_aa: CASSLAVENIQYF

clone_size: many
v_call: TRBV7-2
j_call: TRBJ2-7
d_call: .
cdr3_nt: TGTGCCAGCAGCTTAGACGGGGGCCATTACGAGCAGTACTTC
cdr3_aa: CASSLDGGHYEQYF

clone_size: many
v_call: TRBV6-6
j_call: TRBJ2-7
d_call: .
cdr3_nt: TGTGCCAGCAGTTACCCACCTCGGCCCGAGCAGTACTTC
cdr3_aa: CASSYPPRPEQYF

clone_size: few
v_call: TRBV12-2
j_call: TRBJ1-1
d_call: .
cdr3_nt: TGTGCAAGTCGCTTGAATAGTCGGACAGGGAACACTGAAGCTTTCTTT
cdr3_aa: CASRLNSRTGNTEAFF

clone_size: many
v_call: TRBV6-2/TRBV6-3
j_call: TRBJ1-6
d_call: TRBD1
cdr3_nt: TGTGCCAGCACCTACCTCCGGGACAGGGAGCTGAGGAATTCACCCCTCCACTTT
cdr3_aa: CASTYLRDRELRNSPLHF